Below are 14 T cell receptor beta chains sequenced from a single sample in a study of cytomegalovirus exposure and HLA in healthy donors. Using immunoSEQ multiplex PCR, the repertoire was profiled, and TCRdb retains in-frame clones only, with some absent. Here the sample spans about 130,000 clones, 85% to 90% being singletons. The specimen was PBMCs. The receptors derive from a man between 25 and 39 years old in good health and CMV-seronegative.

The genes are TRBV4-1 and TRBJ2-7; D is perhaps TRBD2 (6 bases). The germline CDR1 and CDR2 sequences are MGHRA and YSYEKL. V lost 0 bases and J 2 bases, leaving 14 bases between the germline ends. This CDR3 has 16 amino acids. CDR3 amino acids: CASSQEDGGAAYEQYF. CDR3 DNA sequence: TGCGCCAGCAGCCAAGAGGACGGGGGTGCTGCCTACGAGCAGTACTTC.

This clone appeared once. The chain recombines TRBV18 with TRBJ2-1; 7 nucleotides agree with TRBD2. V lost 6 bases and J lost 1; bases outside the gene matches: 9. The germline V gene has CDR1 KGHSH and CDR2 LQKENI. CDR3 length: 16 residues. CDR3 in DNA: TGTGCCAGCTCGGTAGACTGGGGAGGGTCCTACAATGAGCAGTTCTTC. It is translated as CASSVDWGGSYNEQFF.

The chain joins TRBV18 to TRBJ2-7, with TRBD1 matching 8 bases. This CDR3 has 17 amino acids. With 3 bases clipped from V and 7 bases from J, the junction kept 17 bases outside the gene matches. CDR1 is KGHSH, CDR2 LQKENI, per germline. In DNA form, the CDR3 reads TGTGCCAGCTCACCCGTCGCCGATTGGACAGGGAAGGGGGAGCAGTACTTC. This encodes CASSPVADWTGKGEQYF.

CDR3 sequence (DNA): TGTGCCAGCAGCCCCGGACAGGGCGCAGCTAATGAAAAACTGTTTTTT. It encodes CASSPGQGAANEKLFF. This chain joins TRBV5-5 and TRBJ1-4, with 8 nucleotides matching TRBD1. The germline V gene has CDR1 SGHKS and CDR2 YYEKEE (reference sequence). V lost 4 bases and J lost 3; bases outside the gene matches: 8. The CDR3 contains 16 residues.

This clone showed up just once. The chain links TRBV4-2 to TRBJ2-7; no clear D gene. The CDR3 sequence is 14 residues long. Germline CDR1 LGHNA, CDR2 YNFKEQ. The V end lost 3 bases, the J end lost 6 bases, and 15 bases lay between the germline ends. The CDR3 here is CASSQSPPVLEQYF. CDR3 DNA: TGTGCCAGCAGCCAGTCCCCCCCAGTTCTCGAGCAGTACTTC.

The rearrangement uses TRBV10-3 and TRBJ2-1; 9 bases fit TRBD1. V shed 7 bases, J shed 5 bases, and the junction held 3 bases outside the gene matches. There are 13 residues in the CDR3. The germline gives CDR1 ENHRY, CDR2 SYGVKD. This chain's CDR3 is CAIKGTGNNEQFF. The DNA of the CDR3 is TGTGCCATCAAAGGGACAGGGAACAATGAGCAGTTCTTC.

The rearrangement links TRBV6-5 to TRBJ1-1; TRBD1 is a possible D gene (5 bases). Trimming pared 7 bases from V and 1 base from J, leaving 10 bases between. The CDR3 has 13 residues. Germline assignment: CDR1 MNHEY and CDR2 SVGAGI. The CDR3 region is CASTETENTEAFF. The CDR3, as DNA: TGTGCCAGCACTGAGACAGAGAACACTGAAGCTTTCTTT.

The rearrangement joins TRBV6-6 to TRBJ2-7; TRBD1 matches at 9 bases. After removal of 2 bases from V and 5 bases from J, the junction contained 10 bases not matched to a gene. CDR3 length: 16 residues. The germline V gene encodes CDR1 MNHNY and CDR2 SVGAGI (reference sequence). The CDR3 sequence: CASSYPPGTGLNEQYF. For the CDR3, the DNA is TGTGCCAGCAGTTACCCCCCTGGGACAGGGCTCAACGAGCAGTACTTC.

The chain uses TRBV7-9 and TRBJ2-1; possibly TRBD1 for D (6 bases). Trimming left V 5 bases short and J 2 bases short, with 13 bases between. The CDR3 is 15 amino acids. Germline CDR1 is SEHNR and CDR2 is FQNEAQ (reference sequence). CDR3 sequence reads: CASSQGDTTYNEQFF. The CDR3 bases are TGTGCCAGCAGCCAAGGGGACACTACCTACAATGAGCAGTTCTTC.

The chain employs TRBV6-6 and TRBJ2-7, with a weak D call TRBD1 (5 bases). V lost 6 bases to trimming and J lost 2 bases, with 11 bases between them. The CDR3 has 13 residues. Germline V lookup: CDR1 MNHNY, CDR2 SVGAGI (reference sequence). The CDR3 loop is CASRSTDPYEQYF. The DNA of the CDR3 is TGTGCCAGCAGATCGACAGACCCCTACGAGCAGTACTTC.

In DNA form, the CDR3 reads TGCGCCAGCAGCTCGGGGGACAGCCATCCAACTAATGAAAAACTGTTTTTT. Translated: CASSSGDSHPTNEKLFF. The chain recombines TRBV5-1 with TRBJ1-4, with 7 bases fitting TRBD1. Germline CDR1 and CDR2: SGHRS and YFSETQ. The CDR3 covers 17 residues. V shed 3 bases, J shed 0 bases, and the junction held 8 bases outside the gene matches.

The chain combines TRBV5-4 with TRBJ2-2; D gene ambiguous. Germline V gene data show CDR1 as SGHNT and CDR2 as YYREEE (reference sequence). The ends were cut back, 7 bases at V and 3 bases at J, with 7 bases in the middle. This CDR3 has 12 residues. CDR3 sequence: CASRSDTGELFF. As DNA, the CDR3 is TGTGCCAGCCGGAGTGACACCGGGGAGCTGTTTTTT.

The rearrangement uses TRBV15 and TRBJ1-5; D is unresolved. The V end lost 1 base, the J end lost 0 bases, and 7 bases lay between the germline ends. The CDR3 length is 15 residues. The germline V gene has CDR1 LNHNV and CDR2 YYDKDF (reference sequence). The CDR3 DNA reads TGTGCCACCAGCAGAGGAGGTTATAGCAATCAGCCCCAGCATTTT. It codes for CATSRGGYSNQPQHF.

The V call is TRBV5-1, the J call TRBJ1-6, with a possible D match to TRBD1 (5 bases). Between the trimmed V and J ends, which lost 4 bases and 6 bases, there was a span of 17 bases. In germline, CDR1 is SGHRS, CDR2 YFSETQ. The CDR3 totals 16 residues. The CDR3 sequence: CASSTRPTESNSPLHF. The CDR3 DNA sequence: TGCGCCAGCAGCACCCGACCGACAGAGAGTAATTCACCCCTCCACTTT.